The 4 T cell receptor beta chains in this list originate from one sample, sequenced in a study of tumor-infiltrating lymphocytes in primary liver carcinoma. The authors made TCR beta cDNA from 450 to 600 ng total RNA with a constant-region primer. ARM-PCR, slightly modified, supplied the TCR beta libraries through three nested multiplex PCR rounds. Amplification in the first two PCR rounds was performed using TRBV1-TRBV30 forward primers and a C-beta reverse primer for roughly 10 cycles each. TCRdb re-derived calls from the multiplex PCR reads in MiXCR, one entry per CDR3 protein. This sample has 180,000 or so distinct CDR3 sequences, with approximately 60% found just once. They got blood RNA out of unsorted whole blood and also pulled out germline DNA. Source material: peripheral blood. The origin of the receptors is a man aged 35 to 55 with primary liver carcinoma and hepatitis B virus infection.

This clonotype was seen repeatedly, ten times or more. The chain is built from TRBV11-2 and TRBJ2-3; D is tentatively TRBD1 or TRBD2 (6 bases each). Germline CDR1 SGHAT, CDR2 FQNNGV. V shed 4 bases and J shed 2 bases, with 34 bases lying between them. This CDR3 has 22 amino acids. CDR3 protein: CASSSFLVGGHDPGGNTDTQYF. The CDR3 DNA reads TGTGCCAGCAGCTCCTTTTTGGTGGGGGGCCACGACCCCGGCGGGAACACAGATACGCAGTATTTT.

The chain recombines TRBV11-2 with TRBJ2-4, with 7 bases fitting TRBD1. CDR1 and CDR2 from the germline V gene are SGHAT and FQNNGV. The CDR3 spans 15 residues. Trimming took 4 bases from V and 7 from J; bases not matched to a gene: 10. CDR3 nucleotides: TGTGCCAGCAGCTATCTCGACAGGGCTGGGAACATTCAGTACTTC. Encoded protein: CASSYLDRAGNIQYF.

CDR3 bases: TGTGCCAGTCGTCATGTGGCGGGTGGCTCTGGAAACACCATATATTTT. Protein sequence: CASRHVAGGSGNTIYF. J is TRBJ1-3 and V is TRBV19; D unresolved. V lost 8 bases and J 0 bases, leaving 17 bases between the germline ends. This CDR3 is 16 amino acids long. Germline V gene sequence: CDR1 LNHDA, CDR2 SQIVND (reference sequence).

As for this clonotype: The CDR3 carries no conserved terminal phenylalanine or tryptophan, so it likely arises from a read error. The rearrangement uses TRBV11-2 and TRBJ2-5, with TRBD1 matching over 8 bases. V shed 1 base, J shed 5 bases, and the junction held 12 bases outside the gene matches. The germline V gene encodes CDR1 SGHAT and CDR2 FQNNGV. This CDR3 spans 17 amino acids. In DNA, the CDR3 is TGTGCCAGCAGCTTAGGTGGATTAGCCGGACAGGGCGAGACCCAGTACCTC. Protein sequence: CASSLGGLAGQGETQYL.